The 17 T cell receptor beta chains reported below all come from one sample, sequenced in a study of blood T cell repertoires in COVID-19. Sequenced by immunoSEQ multiplex PCR; TCRdb stores in-frame clones only, minus some. There are about 62,000 clones in the sample; around 89% occur only once, and 1% to 1.5% lies in the top ten. Sequencing was performed on peripheral blood. Receptors were obtained from a woman aged 55-70 years with acute or convalescent COVID-19.

This clone has more than one count but fewer than ten. CDR3 sequence: CASSLGAGQETQYF. CDR3 nucleotide sequence: TGTGCCAGCAGCTTAGGTGCGGGCCAAGAGACCCAGTACTTC. This chain joins TRBV7-2 and TRBJ2-5, with D tentatively TRBD2 (5 bases). The germline V and J ends were trimmed by 1 base and 1 base, with 7 bases remaining between them. The CDR3 runs to 14 residues. The V gene's germline CDR1 is SGHTA and CDR2 FQGNSA.

This chain joins TRBV19 and TRBJ2-5; D uncertain. The CDR3 is 13 amino acids. Deletions cut 6 bases from V and 4 bases from J, with 12 bases between. Germline CDR1 LNHDA, CDR2 SQIVND (reference sequence). CDR3 DNA sequence: TGTGCCAGTAGGCCTAGTAGTGGAGAGACCCAGTACTTC. It yields the protein CASRPSSGETQYF.

The rearrangement links TRBV7-2 to TRBJ1-2; 7 bases align to TRBD1. Per the germline V gene, CDR1 is SGHTA and CDR2 is FQGNSA. The junction had 13 bases not matched to a gene; V was cut back by 5 bases and J by 4 bases. The CDR3 runs 16 residues. CDR3 protein: CASSHDRRQGGYGYTF. The DNA of the CDR3 is TGTGCCAGCAGCCACGACAGGCGCCAGGGGGGCTATGGCTACACCTTC.

The rearrangement joins TRBV7-9 to TRBJ1-1; D unclear. This CDR3 contains 17 residues. Germline V gene data show CDR1 as SEHNR and CDR2 as FQNEAQ (reference sequence). The germline V and J ends were trimmed by 0 bases and 2 bases, with 16 bases remaining between them. The CDR3 nucleotides read TGTGCCAGCAGCTTAGCGCAGAAACCCTTGCCCAACACTGAAGCTTTCTTT. Translation: CASSLAQKPLPNTEAFF.

This clone was seen once. This sequence joins TRBV7-2 and TRBJ2-1, with TRBD2 matching over 11 bases. The V and J ends lost 0 bases and 0 bases, in that order; junction bases with no gene match: 7. This CDR3 comprises 19 residues. Germline CDR1 is SGHTA and CDR2 is FQGNSA. The CDR3 sequence: CASSLAGLAGGYSYNEQFF. The DNA of the CDR3 is TGTGCCAGCAGCTTAGCCGGGCTAGCGGGGGGATACTCCTACAATGAGCAGTTCTTC.

This clone has just one count. The chain links TRBV18 to TRBJ1-4; TRBD1 is a possible D gene (5 bases). Germline CDR1 KGHSH, CDR2 LQKENI. The CDR3 extends over 17 amino acids. Trimming pared 6 bases from V and 0 bases from J, leaving 17 bases between. The CDR3 nucleotides are TGTGCCAGCTCCCGGGGACGGGAGTCCGCAACTAATGAAAAACTGTTTTTT. The encoded protein is CASSRGRESATNEKLFF.

The chain couples TRBV7-7 to TRBJ2-5, with D possibly matching TRBD1 (5 bases). Germline CDR1 reads SSHAT; CDR2 reads FNYEAQ (reference sequence). Trimming took off 5 bases at V and 4 bases at J, with 11 bases between the two ends. This CDR3 spans 13 amino acids. CDR3 DNA: TGTGCCAGCAGCCCGGGTAGGGGAGAGACCCAGTACTTC. This sequence encodes CASSPGRGETQYF.

The chain has TRBV6-5 and TRBJ1-3; 7 bases are shared with TRBD1. V lost 6 bases to trimming and J lost 3 bases; unmatched junction nucleotides: 8. The CDR3 is 15 residues long. Germline CDR1 is MNHEY and CDR2 is SVGAGI. CDR3 region: CASRRNGQDGNTIYF. For the CDR3, the DNA is TGTGCCAGCAGGCGTAATGGACAGGATGGAAACACCATATATTTT.

This clone appeared a few times. J is TRBJ2-1 and V is TRBV5-4, with 10 bases that match TRBD2. The V gene's germline CDR1 is SGHNT and CDR2 YYREEE (reference sequence). V gave up 3 bases and J gave up 6 bases; unmatched junction bases: 9. The CDR3 runs 16 residues. CDR3 DNA sequence: TGTGCCAGCAGCTCCCTAAAGCGGGGGGGCGCCAATGAGCAGTTCTTC. Its protein is CASSSLKRGGANEQFF.

V and J are TRBV2 and TRBJ1-1, with TRBD1 identical over 9 bases. The germline gives CDR1 SNHLY, CDR2 FYNNEI. Unmatched junction bases numbered 8, after V lost 3 bases and J lost 6 bases. This CDR3 is built from 15 residues. CDR3 sequence: CASSDQGQGVAEAFF. In DNA form, the CDR3 reads TGTGCCAGCAGTGATCAGGGACAGGGTGTTGCTGAAGCTTTCTTT.

J is TRBJ2-3 and V is TRBV28, with 11 bases that match TRBD1. Per the germline V gene, CDR1 is MDHEN and CDR2 is SYDVKM. The trim removed 7 bases at V and 0 bases at J, leaving 15 bases unmatched. This CDR3 is built from 19 residues. The CDR3 sequence: CASTPSLGDRGSSTDTQYF. The CDR3 nucleotides read TGTGCCAGCACACCCTCCCTGGGGGACAGGGGGAGCAGCACAGATACGCAGTATTTT.

J is TRBJ2-1 and V is TRBV11-2; D is perhaps TRBD1 (6 bases). Germline CDR1 SGHAT, CDR2 FQNNGV. The CDR3 runs to 15 residues. The V end lost 3 bases, the J end lost 9 bases, and 18 bases lay between the germline ends. The CDR3 region has the DNA TGTGCCAGCAGCTTCCCCCGGCCCTCGGACAGTGAGCAGTTCTTC. This codes for CASSFPRPSDSEQFF.

The V and J genes are TRBV5-1 and TRBJ2-3, with D possibly matching TRBD1 (6 bases). The CDR3 is made up of 15 amino acids. The germline CDR1 and CDR2 sequences are SGHRS and YFSETQ. V was shortened by 4 bases and J by 6 bases, with 18 bases between the two germline ends. The CDR3 protein is CASSALIGGVDTQYF. The CDR3 bases are TGCGCCAGCAGCGCCCTCATAGGGGGAGTCGATACGCAGTATTTT. The full variable domain, with the rest looked up from reference TRBV5-1 and TRBJ2-3, is KAGVTQTPRYLIKTRGQQVTLSCSPISGHRSVSWYQQTPGQGLQFLFEYFSETQRNKGNFPGRFSGRQFSNSRSEMNVSTLELGDSALYLCASSALIGGVDTQYFGPGTRLTVL.

The chain couples TRBV5-4 to TRBJ1-2; TRBD1 aligns across 9 bases. Germline CDR1 is SGHNT and CDR2 is YYREEE (reference sequence). With 4 bases clipped from V and 4 bases from J, the junction kept 8 bases outside the gene matches. CDR3 size: 15 residues. CDR3 nucleotide sequence: TGTGCCAGCAGCCCGACAGGGGGACTAAGCTATGGCTACACCTTC. This sequence encodes CASSPTGGLSYGYTF.

This clone was seen a single time. The rearrangement uses TRBV13 and TRBJ2-5; 8 bases are a match to TRBD2. CDR3 size: 14 residues. The trim removed 7 bases at V and 5 bases at J, leaving 9 bases unmatched. CDR1 PRHDT and CDR2 FYEKMQ come from the germline V gene (reference sequence). CDR3: CASTTRGGWETQYF. In nucleotides, the CDR3 is TGTGCCAGCACCACACGGGGGGGCTGGGAGACCCAGTACTTC.

Here the CDR3 DNA reads TGTGCCAGCACCTCGGAGGGGCGGCCGAACACTGAAGCTTTCTTT. It codes for CASTSEGRPNTEAFF. This chain joins TRBV5-6 and TRBJ1-1, with a possible D match to TRBD1 (5 bases). The CDR3 is 15 amino acids. Trimming took off 6 bases at V and 1 base at J, with 16 bases between the two ends. The germline V gene encodes CDR1 SGHDT and CDR2 YYEEEE.

This chain links TRBV11-2 with TRBJ1-2, with TRBD1 identical over 7 bases. This CDR3 spans 15 amino acids. The V segment lost 1 base and the J segment 7 bases; nucleotides outside the gene matches: 9. Germline CDR1 is SGHAT and CDR2 is FQNNGV. For the CDR3, the DNA is TGTGCCAGCAGCTTAGCCCCAGGGGGACGGCGTGGCTACACCTTC. Residues: CASSLAPGGRRGYTF.